A selection of T cell receptor beta chains follows, all from one sample in a study of T cells after yellow fever vaccination. MiXCR, applied by TCRdb to the 5' RACE reads, yields one record per CDR3 protein. The data show roughly 170,000 distinct CDR3 sequences, 7% to 10% seen once. Sequences were derived from CD8+ T cells sorted from PBMCs, sampled 45 days after the yellow fever booster vaccination. Receptors were obtained from a man between 18 and 35 years old who received the YFV17D yellow fever vaccine. CDR3s include the opening cysteine and the closing phenylalanine or tryptophan. The order of the fields is D gene, J gene, V gene, clone size, CDR3 protein, CDR3 DNA. D genes are given only for firm matches. The listing skips clone size in some rows; elsewhere it reads once, few, many or a size class.

D: .; J: TRBJ1-3; V: TRBV6-5; size: few; CDR3: CASTLTGSGNTIYF; DNA: TGTGCCAGCACCCTGACAGGCTCTGGAAACACCATATATTTT
D: TRBD2; J: TRBJ2-3; V: TRBV12-3/TRBV12-4; size: few; CDR3: CASSSLAGTDTQYF; DNA: TGTGCCAGCAGTTCACTAGCGGGCACAGATACGCAGTATTTT
D: TRBD1; J: TRBJ2-7; V: TRBV30; size: .; CDR3: CAWSQDRSYEQYF; DNA: TGTGCCTGGAGTCAGGACAGGTCCTACGAGCAGTACTTC
D: TRBD1; J: TRBJ1-5; V: TRBV2; size: .; CDR3: CASSLHRGRWNQPQHF; DNA: TGTGCCAGCAGTCTACACAGGGGGCGATGGAATCAGCCCCAGCATTTT
D: .; J: TRBJ2-2; V: TRBV6-5; size: .; CDR3: CASSYKNTGELFF; DNA: TGTGCCAGCAGCTACAAGAACACCGGGGAGCTGTTTTTT
D: .; J: TRBJ2-7; V: TRBV9; size: few; CDR3: CALRPLYEQYF; DNA: TGTGCCCTACGGCCCCTGTACGAGCAGTACTTC
D: .; J: TRBJ1-2; V: TRBV6-2/TRBV6-3; size: .; CDR3: CASSYLGYGYGYTF; DNA: TGTGCCAGCAGTTACCTGGGGTACGGCTATGGCTACACCTTC
D: .; J: TRBJ2-1; V: TRBV4-1; size: few; CDR3: CASSQYPGGFSNEQFF; DNA: TGCGCCAGCAGCCAATACCCGGGGGGCTTCTCTAATGAGCAGTTCTTC
D: .; J: TRBJ2-3; V: TRBV4-3; size: .; CDR3: CASSQVPGPTDTQYF; DNA: TGCGCCAGCAGCCAAGTTCCGGGACCCACAGATACGCAGTATTTT
D: .; J: TRBJ1-1; V: TRBV2; size: few; CDR3: CASSAGSLNTEAFF; DNA: TGTGCCAGCAGTGCAGGCAGCCTGAACACTGAAGCTTTCTTT
D: .; J: TRBJ2-7; V: TRBV28; size: few; CDR3: CASSFVGFGYEQYF; DNA: TGTGCCAGCAGTTTCGTCGGTTTCGGCTACGAGCAGTACTTC
D: TRBD1; J: TRBJ2-3; V: TRBV9; size: few; CDR3: CASGQGRGTDTQYF; DNA: TGTGCCAGCGGACAGGGGAGGGGCACAGATACGCAGTATTTT
D: .; J: TRBJ2-7; V: TRBV20-1; size: few; CDR3: CSAAPRAGLYYEQYF; DNA: TGCAGTGCCGCACCTCGGGCGGGACTTTACTACGAGCAGTACTTC
D: .; J: TRBJ1-1; V: TRBV11-2; size: .; CDR3: CASSHSGGLGVNTEAFF; DNA: TGTGCCAGCAGCCATAGCGGAGGGCTCGGGGTGAACACTGAAGCTTTCTTT
D: .; J: TRBJ2-3; V: TRBV9; size: once; CDR3: CASSVGVVTDTQYF; DNA: TGTGCCAGCAGCGTAGGAGTCGTCACAGATACGCAGTATTTT
D: .; J: TRBJ1-2; V: TRBV12-3/TRBV12-4; size: .; CDR3: CASSLGGMSFYGYTF; DNA: TGTGCCAGCAGTTTGGGGGGGATGTCCTTCTATGGCTACACCTTC
D: .; J: TRBJ2-2; V: TRBV6-2/TRBV6-3; size: .; CDR3: CASSYREAGGELFF; DNA: TGTGCCAGCAGTTACAGGGAAGCTGGCGGGGAGCTGTTTTTT
D: .; J: TRBJ2-3; V: TRBV3-1; size: many; CDR3: CASSQDFTPTDTQYF; DNA: TGTGCCAGCAGCCAAGATTTTACTCCCACAGATACGCAGTATTTT
D: TRBD2; J: TRBJ2-5; V: TRBV4-2; size: few; CDR3: CASSPGGQTQYF; DNA: TGTGCCAGCAGCCCGGGGGGACAGACCCAGTACTTC
D: .; J: TRBJ2-7; V: TRBV13; size: few; CDR3: CASSLVQEEQYF; DNA: TGTGCCAGCAGCTTAGTTCAGGAGGAGCAGTACTTC
D: .; J: TRBJ1-1; V: TRBV6-2/TRBV6-3; size: many; CDR3: CASSYRDNTEAFF; DNA: TGTGCCAGCAGTTACCGGGACAACACTGAAGCTTTCTTT
D: .; J: TRBJ1-5; V: TRBV27; size: few; CDR3: CASSFYGFSNQPQHF; DNA: TGTGCCAGCAGTTTCTATGGGTTCTCCAATCAGCCCCAGCATTTT
D: TRBD1; J: TRBJ1-2; V: TRBV28; size: .; CDR3: CARSPRTGSPIGYTF; DNA: TGTGCCAGAAGTCCTAGGACAGGGTCGCCTATAGGTTACACCTTC
D: .; J: TRBJ1-2; V: TRBV6-5; size: .; CDR3: CASSRVVREGVANYGYTF; DNA: TGTGCCAGCAGCCGGGTTGTAAGGGAAGGGGTCGCTAACTATGGCTACACCTTC
D: .; J: TRBJ2-1; V: TRBV5-1; size: few; CDR3: CASSGRNYNEQFF; DNA: TGCGCCAGCAGCGGACGTAACTACAATGAGCAGTTCTTC
D: .; J: TRBJ2-5; V: TRBV19; size: few; CDR3: CASSIGGRFQETQYF; DNA: TGTGCCAGTAGTATAGGGGGCCGCTTCCAAGAGACCCAGTACTTC
D: TRBD1; J: TRBJ1-1; V: TRBV5-4; size: few; CDR3: CASKLTGDTEAFF; DNA: TGTGCCAGCAAGCTAACAGGGGACACTGAAGCTTTCTTT